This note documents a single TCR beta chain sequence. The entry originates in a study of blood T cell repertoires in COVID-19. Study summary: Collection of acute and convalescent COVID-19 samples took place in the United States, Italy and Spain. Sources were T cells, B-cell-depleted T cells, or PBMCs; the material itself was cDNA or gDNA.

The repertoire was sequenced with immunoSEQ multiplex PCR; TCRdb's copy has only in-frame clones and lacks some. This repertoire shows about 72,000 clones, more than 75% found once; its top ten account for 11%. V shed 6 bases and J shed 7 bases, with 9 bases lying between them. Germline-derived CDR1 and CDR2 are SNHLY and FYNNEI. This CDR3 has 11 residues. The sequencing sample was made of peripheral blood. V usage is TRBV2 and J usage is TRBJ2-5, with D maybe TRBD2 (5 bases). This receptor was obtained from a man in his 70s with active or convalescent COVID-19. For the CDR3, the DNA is TGTGCCAGCAGCGGCGAGGGGACCCAGTACTTC. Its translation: CASSGEGTQYF.